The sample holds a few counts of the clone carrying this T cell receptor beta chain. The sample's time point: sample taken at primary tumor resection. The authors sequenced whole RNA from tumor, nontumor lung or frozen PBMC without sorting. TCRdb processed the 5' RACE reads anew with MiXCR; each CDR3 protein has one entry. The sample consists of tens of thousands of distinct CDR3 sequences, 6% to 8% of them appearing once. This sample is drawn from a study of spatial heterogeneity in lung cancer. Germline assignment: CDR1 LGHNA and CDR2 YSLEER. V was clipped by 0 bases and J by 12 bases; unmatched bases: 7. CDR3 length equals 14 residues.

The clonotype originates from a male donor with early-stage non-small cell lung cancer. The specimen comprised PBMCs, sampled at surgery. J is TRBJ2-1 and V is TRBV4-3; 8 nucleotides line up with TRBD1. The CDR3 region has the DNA TGCGCCAGCAGCCAAGACAGGGGGCAAGTCGGGCAGTTCTTC. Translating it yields CASSQDRGQVGQFF.